The rows below give T cell receptor beta chains drawn from one sample of a study of long-term antiretroviral therapy in people with HIV. The repertoire was sequenced with immunoSEQ multiplex PCR; TCRdb's copy has only in-frame clones and lacks some. The sample carries 40,000 or so clones, around 83% recorded once. The material sequenced was unsorted PBMCs, taken 1 year after starting antiretroviral therapy. The receptor source for this set is a man aged 18 to 29 with HIV. The CDR3 runs from the conserved cysteine through the conserved F or W. Fields, in order: V gene, D gene, J gene, CDR3 length, clone size, CDR3 DNA, CDR3 protein. The D gene is left open where the match is weak. The listing skips clone size in some rows; elsewhere it reads once, few, many or a size class.

V gene: TRBV10-2
D gene: .
J gene: TRBJ2-3
CDR3 length: 14
clone size: .
CDR3 DNA: TGCGCCAGCAGTGAGGGCAGGGGCACAGATACGCAGTATTTT
CDR3 protein: CASSEGRGTDTQYF

V gene: TRBV5-1
D gene: TRBD2
J gene: TRBJ2-3
CDR3 length: 14
clone size: .
CDR3 DNA: TGCGCCAGCAGCCGCGGGGGGAGCACAGATACGCAGTATTTT
CDR3 protein: CASSRGGSTDTQYF

V gene: TRBV5-1
D gene: .
J gene: TRBJ2-7
CDR3 length: 13
clone size: few
CDR3 DNA: TGCGCCAGCAGCTGGGACGGGACCTACGAGCAGTACTTC
CDR3 protein: CASSWDGTYEQYF

V gene: TRBV16
D gene: .
J gene: TRBJ2-2
CDR3 length: 15
clone size: few
CDR3 DNA: TGTGCCAGCAGCCAAGGACACGGGGTACTCGGGGAGCTGTTTTTT
CDR3 protein: CASSQGHGVLGELFF

V gene: TRBV10-1
D gene: TRBD1
J gene: TRBJ2-7
CDR3 length: 13
clone size: few
CDR3 DNA: TGCGCCAGCAGGACCGGGACAGGGGGAGAGCAGTACTTC
CDR3 protein: CASRTGTGGEQYF

V gene: TRBV7-9
D gene: .
J gene: TRBJ2-1
CDR3 length: 12
clone size: once
CDR3 DNA: TGTGCCAGCAGCTTAGTCTCCAATGAGCAGTTCTTC
CDR3 protein: CASSLVSNEQFF

V gene: TRBV6-5
D gene: TRBD1
J gene: TRBJ1-4
CDR3 length: 14
clone size: .
CDR3 DNA: TGTGCCAGCAGTTCAGGGGGCGATGGTGAAAAACTGTTTTTT
CDR3 protein: CASSSGGDGEKLFF

V gene: TRBV29-1
D gene: TRBD1
J gene: TRBJ2-5
CDR3 length: 15
clone size: .
CDR3 DNA: TGCAGCGTTGAACCCGACAGGGGTCACCAAGAGACCCAGTACTTC
CDR3 protein: CSVEPDRGHQETQYF

V gene: TRBV7-6
D gene: TRBD2
J gene: TRBJ2-1
CDR3 length: 18
clone size: .
CDR3 DNA: TGTGCCAGCAGCTTAGAGGCTAGCGGGAGGGCCGGAGGCAATGAGCAGTTCTTC
CDR3 protein: CASSLEASGRAGGNEQFF

V gene: TRBV6-5
D gene: .
J gene: TRBJ1-2
CDR3 length: 15
clone size: .
CDR3 DNA: TGTGCCAGCAGTTATGGGGGGGCAATAGACTATGGCTACACCTTC
CDR3 protein: CASSYGGAIDYGYTF